A single TCR beta chain is shown here with its context. Sequencing libraries for TCR beta were prepared with iRepertoire HTBI primers and Arm-PCR of CDR3 regions. TCRdb passed the multiplex PCR reads through MiXCR, listing each CDR3 protein once. The table lists some 560,000 distinct CDR3 sequences, around 16% of them singletons. The data derive from a study of regulatory T cells in long-lasting Graves disease. Time point: newly diagnosed GD, antithyroid drugs for less than 3 months. The authors made the TCR library using RNA they extracted from PBMCs. This sample was shared with a second study, whose subject was T cells in Graves' hyperthyroidism and ophthalmopathy.

The specimen was peripheral blood mononuclear cells (PBMCs), collected at new diagnosis, from a patient treated with antithyroid drugs. The origin of this receptor is a middle-aged woman with Graves disease.

Written as DNA, the CDR3 is TGTGCCTGGAGCACCGGGACTAGCCTTTACAATGAGCAGTTCTTC. It specifies CAWSTGTSLYNEQFF. This sequence joins TRBV30 and TRBJ2-1; 9 bases agree with TRBD2. The CDR3 contains 15 residues. Trimming removed 3 bases from V and 4 bases from J; junction bases left unmatched: 7. Looked up from germline, CDR1 is GTSNPN and CDR2 is SVGIG (reference sequence). Complete variable domain (other parts from reference TRBV30 and TRBJ2-1): SQTIHQWPATLVQPVGSPLSLECTVEGTSNPNLYWYRQAAGRGLQLLFYSVGIGQISSEVPQNLSASRPQDRQFILSSKKLLLSDSGFYLCAWSTGTSLYNEQFFGPGTRLTVL.